This T cell receptor (beta chain) was obtained from a study of blood T cell repertoires in COVID-19. About the study: Researchers got acute and convalescent COVID-19 samples from the United States, Italy and Spain. PBMCs, B-cell-depleted T cells, or T cells were the source of the cDNA or gDNA that made up the material.

Under the authors' procedure: Amplified reference gene primers provided the basis for estimating nucleated cell counts. The assay was immunoSEQ multiplex PCR, and TCRdb's table has in-frame clones only and misses some. Clone size and V and J calls were adopted from that table, with D and trimming inferred from the DNA. Of more than 150,000 clones in the sample, roughly nine tenths were seen once. Sequencing was done on a sample of peripheral blood. This receptor was taken from a man aged 45-60 years with acute or convalescent COVID-19.

CDR3 amino acids: CASRGQPNSGNTIYF. CDR3 coding DNA: TGTGCCAGCAGAGGACAGCCTAACTCTGGAAACACCATATATTTT. V is TRBV6-5 and J is TRBJ1-3; D possibly corresponds to TRBD1 (6 bases). Between the trimmed V and J ends, which lost 6 bases and 0 bases, there was a span of 12 bases. CDR3 length equals 15 residues. CDR1 MNHEY and CDR2 SVGAGI come from the germline V gene.